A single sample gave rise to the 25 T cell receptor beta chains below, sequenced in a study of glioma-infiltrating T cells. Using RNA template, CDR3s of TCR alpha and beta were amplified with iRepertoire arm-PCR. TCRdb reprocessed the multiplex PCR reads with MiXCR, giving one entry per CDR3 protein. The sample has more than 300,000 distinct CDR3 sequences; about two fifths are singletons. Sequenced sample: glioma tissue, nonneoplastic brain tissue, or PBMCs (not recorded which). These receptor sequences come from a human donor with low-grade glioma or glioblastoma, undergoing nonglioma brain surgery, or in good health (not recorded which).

CDR3: CSASFGTVNIQYF. In DNA form, the CDR3 reads TGCAGTGCTAGTTTCGGGACGGTAAACATTCAGTACTTC. This sequence joins TRBV20-1 and TRBJ2-4; D assignment may be TRBD1 or TRBD2 (5 bases each). The CDR3 loop spans 13 amino acids. The germline V gene encodes CDR1 DFQATT and CDR2 SNEGSKA (reference sequence). Trimming stripped 3 bases from V and 6 bases from J, with 12 bases between.

This chain's CDR3 is CASSLSGRATHYEQYF. The CDR3 region has the DNA TGTGCCAGCAGCCTATCGGGAAGAGCAACCCACTACGAGCAGTACTTC. J is TRBJ2-7 and V is TRBV11-1; a weak D match, TRBD2 (5 bases). Trimming took off 5 bases at V and 3 bases at J, with 20 bases between the two ends. The CDR3 runs 16 residues. Germline values: CDR1 SGHAT, CDR2 FQDESV (reference sequence). Together with reference TRBV11-1 and TRBJ2-7, the CDR3 gives the full variable domain: EAEVAQSPRYKITEKSQAVAFWCDPISGHATLYWYRQILGQGPELLVQFQDESVVDDSQLPKDRFSAERLKGVDSTLKIQPAELGDSAMYLCASSLSGRATHYEQYFGPGTRLTVT.

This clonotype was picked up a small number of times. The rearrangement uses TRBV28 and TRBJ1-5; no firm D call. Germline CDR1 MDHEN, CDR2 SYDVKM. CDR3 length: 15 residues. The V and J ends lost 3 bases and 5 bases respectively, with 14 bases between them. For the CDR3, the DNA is TGTGCCAGCAGTTTTGTGAAGGGATCTTATCAGCCCCAGCATTTT. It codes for CASSFVKGSYQPQHF.

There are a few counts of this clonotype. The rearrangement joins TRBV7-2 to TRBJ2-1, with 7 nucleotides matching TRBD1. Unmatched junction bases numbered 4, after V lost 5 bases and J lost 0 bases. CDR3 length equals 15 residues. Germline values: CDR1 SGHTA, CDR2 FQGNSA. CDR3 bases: TGTGCCAGCAGCGAAAACAGGGGCTCCTACAATGAGCAGTTCTTC. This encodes CASSENRGSYNEQFF. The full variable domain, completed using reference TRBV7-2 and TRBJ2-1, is GAGVSQSPSNKVTEKGKDVELRCDPISGHTALYWYRQSLGQGLEFLIYFQGNSAPDKSGLPSDRFSAERTGGSVSTLTIQRTQQEDSAVYLCASSENRGSYNEQFFGPGTRLTVL.

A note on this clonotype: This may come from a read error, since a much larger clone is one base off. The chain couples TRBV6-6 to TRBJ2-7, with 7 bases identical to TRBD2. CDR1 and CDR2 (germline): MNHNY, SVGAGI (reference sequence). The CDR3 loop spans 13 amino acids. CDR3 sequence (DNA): TGTGCCAGCAGCGGGACTATTCCTCCCGAGCGGTACTTC. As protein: CASSGTIPPERYF.

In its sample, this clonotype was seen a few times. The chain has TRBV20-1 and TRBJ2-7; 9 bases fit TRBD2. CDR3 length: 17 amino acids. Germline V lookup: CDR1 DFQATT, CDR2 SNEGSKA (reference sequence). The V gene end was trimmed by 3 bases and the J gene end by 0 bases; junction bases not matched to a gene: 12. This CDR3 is CSASELGLASVSYEQYF. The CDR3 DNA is TGCAGTGCTAGCGAGCTCGGACTAGCGAGCGTCTCCTACGAGCAGTACTTC.

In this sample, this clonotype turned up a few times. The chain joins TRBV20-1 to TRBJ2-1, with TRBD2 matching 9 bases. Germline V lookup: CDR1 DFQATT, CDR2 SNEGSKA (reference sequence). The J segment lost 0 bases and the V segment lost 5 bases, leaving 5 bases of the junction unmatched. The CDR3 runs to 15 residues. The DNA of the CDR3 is TGCAGTGCTGGAAGCGGGAGGAGCTCCTACAATGAGCAGTTCTTC. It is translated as CSAGSGRSSYNEQFF.

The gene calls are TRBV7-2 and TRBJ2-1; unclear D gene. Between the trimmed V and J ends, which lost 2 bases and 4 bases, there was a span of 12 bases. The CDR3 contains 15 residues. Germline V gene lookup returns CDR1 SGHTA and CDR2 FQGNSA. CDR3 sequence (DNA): TGTGCCAGCAGCTTAACCGGAGAAGAATACAATGAGCAGTTCTTC. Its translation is CASSLTGEEYNEQFF.

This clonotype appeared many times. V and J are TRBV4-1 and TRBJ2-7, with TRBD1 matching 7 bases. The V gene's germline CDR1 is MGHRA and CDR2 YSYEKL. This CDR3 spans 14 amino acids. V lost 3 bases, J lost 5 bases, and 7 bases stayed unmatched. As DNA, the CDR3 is TGCGCCAGCAGCCATATGGGACAGAGAGACGAGCAGTACTTC. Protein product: CASSHMGQRDEQYF.

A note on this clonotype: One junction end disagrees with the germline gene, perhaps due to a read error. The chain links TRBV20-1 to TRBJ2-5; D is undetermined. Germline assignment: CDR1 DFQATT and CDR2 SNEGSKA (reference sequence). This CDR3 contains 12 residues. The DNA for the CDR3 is TGCAGTGCTAGTGTGCTTGAGGAGACCAAGTACTTC. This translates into CSASVLEETKYF.

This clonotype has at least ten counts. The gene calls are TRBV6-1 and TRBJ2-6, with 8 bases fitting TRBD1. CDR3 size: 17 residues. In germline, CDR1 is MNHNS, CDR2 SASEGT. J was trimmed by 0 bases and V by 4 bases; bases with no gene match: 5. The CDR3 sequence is CASSAYRGSSGANVLTF. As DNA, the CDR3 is TGTGCCAGCAGTGCTTACAGGGGGAGCTCTGGGGCCAACGTCCTGACTTTC.

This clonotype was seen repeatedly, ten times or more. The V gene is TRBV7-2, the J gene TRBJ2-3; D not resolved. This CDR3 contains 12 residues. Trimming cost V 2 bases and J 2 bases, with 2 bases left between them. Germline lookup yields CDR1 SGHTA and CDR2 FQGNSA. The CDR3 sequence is CASSLYTDTQYF. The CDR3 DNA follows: TGTGCCAGCAGCTTATACACAGATACGCAGTATTTT.

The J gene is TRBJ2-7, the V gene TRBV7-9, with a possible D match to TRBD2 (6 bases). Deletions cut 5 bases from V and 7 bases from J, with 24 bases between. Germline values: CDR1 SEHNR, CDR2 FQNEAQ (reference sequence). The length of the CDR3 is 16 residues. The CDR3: CASSPLRGTGGLEQYF. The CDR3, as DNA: TGTGCCAGCAGCCCACTACGGGGGACGGGCGGGTTGGAGCAGTACTTC.

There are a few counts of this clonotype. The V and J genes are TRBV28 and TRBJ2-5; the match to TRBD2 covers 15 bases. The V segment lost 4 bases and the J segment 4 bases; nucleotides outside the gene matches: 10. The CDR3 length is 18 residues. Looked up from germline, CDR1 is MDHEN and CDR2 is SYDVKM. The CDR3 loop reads CASSWGGLAGGRPETQYF. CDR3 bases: TGTGCCAGCAGTTGGGGGGGACTAGCGGGAGGAAGGCCAGAGACCCAGTACTTC. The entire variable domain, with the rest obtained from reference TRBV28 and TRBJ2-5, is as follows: DVKVTQSSRYLVKRTGEKVFLECVQDMDHENMFWYRQDPGLGLRLIYFSYDVKMKEKGDIPEGYSVSREKKERFSLILESASTNQTSMYLCASSWGGLAGGRPETQYFGPGTRLLVL.

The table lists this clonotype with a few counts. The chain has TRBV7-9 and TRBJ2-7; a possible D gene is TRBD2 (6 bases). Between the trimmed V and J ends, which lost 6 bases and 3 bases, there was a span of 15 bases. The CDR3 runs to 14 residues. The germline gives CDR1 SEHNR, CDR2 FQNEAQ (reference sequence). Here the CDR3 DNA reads TGTGCCAGCAGTCCCGGCGGCGGGGTCTACGAGCAGTACTTC. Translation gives CASSPGGGVYEQYF.

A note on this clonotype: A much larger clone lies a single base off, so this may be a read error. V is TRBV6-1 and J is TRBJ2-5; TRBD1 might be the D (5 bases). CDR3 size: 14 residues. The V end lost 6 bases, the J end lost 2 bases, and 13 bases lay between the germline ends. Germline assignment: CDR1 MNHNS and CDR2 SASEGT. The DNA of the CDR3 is TGTGCCAGCAGAACACCGAGACAGCAAGAGACCCAGTACTTC. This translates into CASRTPRQQETQYF.

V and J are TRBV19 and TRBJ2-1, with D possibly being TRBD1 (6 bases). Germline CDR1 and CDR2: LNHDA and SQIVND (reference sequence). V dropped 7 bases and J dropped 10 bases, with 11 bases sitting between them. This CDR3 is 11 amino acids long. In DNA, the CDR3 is TGTGCCAGTATTGGGACATACGAGCAGTTCTTC. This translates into CASIGTYEQFF. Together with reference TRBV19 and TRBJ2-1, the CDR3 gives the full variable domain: DGGITQSPKYLFRKEGQNVTLSCEQNLNHDAMYWYRQDPGQGLRLIYYSQIVNDFQKGDIAEGYSVSREKKESFPLTVTSAQKNPTAFYLCASIGTYEQFFGPGTRLTVL.

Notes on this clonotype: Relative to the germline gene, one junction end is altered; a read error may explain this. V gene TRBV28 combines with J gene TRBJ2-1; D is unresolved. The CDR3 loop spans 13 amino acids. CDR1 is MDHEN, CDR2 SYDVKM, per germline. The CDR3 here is CASSYGVYKEQFF. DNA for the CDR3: TGTGCCAGCAGTTATGGCGTTTACAAAGAGCAGTTCTTC.

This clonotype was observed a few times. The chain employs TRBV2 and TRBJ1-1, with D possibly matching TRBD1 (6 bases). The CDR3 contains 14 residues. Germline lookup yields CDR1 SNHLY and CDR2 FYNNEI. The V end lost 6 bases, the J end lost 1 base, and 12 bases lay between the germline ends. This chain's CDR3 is CASREDSWNTEAFF. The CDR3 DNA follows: TGTGCCAGCAGGGAGGACAGTTGGAACACTGAAGCTTTCTTT.

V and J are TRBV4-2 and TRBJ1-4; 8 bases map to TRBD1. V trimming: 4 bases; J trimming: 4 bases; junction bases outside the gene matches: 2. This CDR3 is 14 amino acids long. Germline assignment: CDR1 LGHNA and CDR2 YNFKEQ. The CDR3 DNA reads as TGTGCCAGCAGCCCCGACAGGGGTAATGAAAAACTGTTTTTT. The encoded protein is CASSPDRGNEKLFF.

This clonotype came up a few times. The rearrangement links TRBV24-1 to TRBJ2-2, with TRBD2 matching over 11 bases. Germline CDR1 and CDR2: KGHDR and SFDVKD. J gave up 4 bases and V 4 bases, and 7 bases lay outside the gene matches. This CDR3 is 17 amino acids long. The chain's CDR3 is CATSDYTSGSATGELFF. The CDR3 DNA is TGTGCCACCAGTGACTACACTAGCGGGAGTGCCACCGGGGAGCTGTTTTTT.

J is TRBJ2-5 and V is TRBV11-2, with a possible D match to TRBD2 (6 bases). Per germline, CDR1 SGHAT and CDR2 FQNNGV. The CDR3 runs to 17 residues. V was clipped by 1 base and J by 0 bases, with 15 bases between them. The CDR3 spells CASSLGVGGLYQETQYF. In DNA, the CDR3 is TGTGCCAGCAGCTTAGGGGTGGGGGGTCTTTACCAAGAGACCCAGTACTTC.

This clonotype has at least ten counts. This CDR3 is CASSLWSSGGNEQFF. The CDR3 bases are TGTGCCAGCAGTTTATGGTCTAGCGGAGGGAATGAGCAGTTCTTC. This chain joins TRBV27 and TRBJ2-1; 7 bases match TRBD2. The V gene end was trimmed by 1 base and the J gene end by 7 bases; junction bases not matched to a gene: 7. The germline gives CDR1 MNHEY, CDR2 SMNVEV (reference sequence). This CDR3 contains 15 residues.

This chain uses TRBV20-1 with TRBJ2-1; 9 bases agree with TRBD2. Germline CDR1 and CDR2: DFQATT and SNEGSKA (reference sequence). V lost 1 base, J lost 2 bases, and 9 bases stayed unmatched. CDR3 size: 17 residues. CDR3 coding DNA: TGCAGTGCTAGAGTTCCTAGCGGGAAGTACCCCTACAATGAGCAGTTCTTC. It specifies CSARVPSGKYPYNEQFF.

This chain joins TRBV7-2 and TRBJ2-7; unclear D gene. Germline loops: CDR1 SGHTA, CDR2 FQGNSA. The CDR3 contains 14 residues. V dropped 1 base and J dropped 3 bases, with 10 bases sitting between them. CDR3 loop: CASSLGVRIYEQYF. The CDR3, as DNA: TGTGCCAGCAGCTTAGGGGTCAGGATCTACGAGCAGTACTTC.